The 27 T cell receptor beta chains given below trace back to one sample, sequenced in a study of blood T cells in healthy people across ages. Together with a sample-barcoded 5' primer, a J-beta primer mix was included in a second PCR lasting roughly 7 to 11 cycles. TCRdb fed the 5' RACE reads into MiXCR, producing one record per CDR3 protein. The repertoire has about 1,500,000 distinct CDR3 sequences, 25% to 30% of them found once; the top ten carry 7.7%. The sequenced sample was blood. These receptors were collected from a woman in her 30s in good health.

The chain links TRBV10-3 to TRBJ2-7; maybe TRBD2 (5 bases). The length of the CDR3 is 12 residues. Trimming stripped 8 bases from V and 3 bases from J, with 11 bases between. Germline CDR1 ENHRY, CDR2 SYGVKD. The CDR3 sequence is CAIGLGDYEQYF. The CDR3 coding sequence is TGTGCCATCGGCCTCGGGGACTACGAGCAGTACTTC.

J is TRBJ2-4 and V is TRBV29-1, with TRBD2 identical over 8 bases. Unmatched junction bases numbered 16, after V lost 5 bases and J lost 13 bases. This CDR3 has 14 amino acids. Germline V CDR1 and CDR2: SQVTM, ANQGSEA. This chain's CDR3 is CSVSLAGRYNEQYF. The CDR3 DNA is TGCAGCGTTTCCTTAGCGGGGCGTTACAATGAGCAGTACTTC.

This chain uses TRBV27 with TRBJ2-3, with a tentative D call TRBD1 (5 bases). Germline loops: CDR1 MNHEY, CDR2 SMNVEV (reference sequence). The CDR3 sequence is 20 residues long. Trimming pared 6 bases from V and 2 bases from J, leaving 30 bases between. In DNA, the CDR3 is TGTGCCAGCAGCAGGGTTCCCATCTCCCTCAGCCTCCTTCACACAGATACGCAGTATTTT. It translates to CASSRVPISLSLLHTDTQYF.

This clonotype was picked up many times. The chain couples TRBV20-1 to TRBJ2-1, with 12 bases aligning to TRBD2. This CDR3 region has 15 residues. J was trimmed by 4 bases and V by 5 bases; bases with no gene match: 6. Germline V gene data show CDR1 as DFQATT and CDR2 as SNEGSKA (reference sequence). The CDR3 is CSAPRTSGAYNEQFF. The CDR3 DNA reads TGCAGTGCTCCCAGGACTAGCGGGGCTTACAATGAGCAGTTCTTC.

This chain joins TRBV7-9 and TRBJ2-3; D not resolved. The CDR3 is 15 residues long. The germline CDR1 and CDR2 sequences are SEHNR and FQNEAQ (reference sequence). Deletions cut 1 base from V and 0 bases from J, with 8 bases between. CDR3 in DNA: TGTGCCAGCAGCTTAGTTTGGAGTAGCACAGATACGCAGTATTTT. Residues: CASSLVWSSTDTQYF. Complete variable domain (other parts from reference TRBV7-9 and TRBJ2-3): DTGVSQNPRHKITKRGQNVTFRCDPISEHNRLYWYRQTLGQGPEFLTYFQNEAQLEKSRLLSDRFSAERPKGSFSTLEIQRTEQGDSAMYLCASSLVWSSTDTQYFGPGTRLTVL.

This clonotype came up many times. This sequence joins TRBV4-1 and TRBJ2-1, with 11 bases aligning to TRBD1. J gave up 7 bases and V 5 bases, and 4 bases lay outside the gene matches. This CDR3 spans 14 amino acids. CDR1 MGHRA and CDR2 YSYEKL come from the germline V gene. CDR3 amino acids: CASSDRDRGNEQFF. The CDR3 region has the DNA TGCGCCAGCAGCGACCGGGACAGGGGGAATGAGCAGTTCTTC.

This clonotype turned up a few times. This CDR3 is CSALMYRDGYTF. In nucleotides, the CDR3 is TGCAGTGCTCTCATGTACAGGGACGGCTACACCTTC. V is TRBV20-1 and J is TRBJ1-2, with D possibly matching TRBD1 (6 bases). Trimming took 5 bases from V and 8 from J, leaving 15 bases between them. Per the germline V gene, CDR1 is DFQATT and CDR2 is SNEGSKA (reference sequence). This CDR3 comprises 12 residues.

The chain combines TRBV12-3 or TRBV12-4 with TRBJ2-2; D gene uncertain. The CDR3 spans 13 residues. As DNA, the CDR3 is TGTGGGCAAGGCAGCCCGAACACCGGGGAGCTGTTTTTT. Encoded protein: CGQGSPNTGELFF.

Ten or more counts support this clonotype. The chain is built from TRBV7-6 and TRBJ2-4, with D perhaps matching TRBD1 (6 bases). CDR3 length: 15 amino acids. V lost 5 bases, J lost 4 bases, and 15 bases lay in between. Germline CDR1 is SGHVS and CDR2 is FNYEAQ. CDR3 region: CASSPGAGAKNIQYF. CDR3 DNA: TGTGCCAGCAGCCCCGGGGCAGGGGCGAAAAACATTCAGTACTTC.

The V and J genes are TRBV10-3 and TRBJ2-1, with 9 bases that match TRBD2. The V segment lost 1 base and the J segment 5 bases; nucleotides outside the gene matches: 9. The CDR3 loop spans 17 amino acids. CDR1 and CDR2 (germline): ENHRY, SYGVKD. The CDR3 reads CAISEYLREGRNNEQFF. The CDR3 nucleotides read TGTGCCATCAGTGAGTATTTGCGGGAGGGCCGCAACAATGAGCAGTTCTTC.

This clonotype was counted a single time. The chain uses TRBV19 and TRBJ1-2, with TRBD1 as a possible D gene (6 bases). CDR3 length equals 17 residues. The V end lost 4 bases, the J end lost 4 bases, and 22 bases lay between the germline ends. Germline CDR1 LNHDA, CDR2 SQIVND (reference sequence). DNA of the CDR3: TGTGCCAGTAGTACCGGACAGATGTTTGGTTCCGGCTATGGCTACACCTTC. Its protein is CASSTGQMFGSGYGYTF.

This clonotype was counted a few times. CDR3 coding DNA: TGCGCCAGCAGCTTTGTACAGGATAATACAGATACGCAGTATTTT. It encodes CASSFVQDNTDTQYF. This rearrangement joins TRBV5-1 to TRBJ2-3, with a tentative D call TRBD1 (5 bases). Germline-derived CDR1 and CDR2 are SGHRS and YFSETQ. The CDR3 sequence is 15 residues long. The ends were cut back, 2 bases at V and 3 bases at J, with 13 bases in the middle.

This clonotype came up many times. This sequence joins TRBV29-1 and TRBJ2-5; TRBD2 matches 10 bases. J was trimmed by 5 bases and V by 4 bases; bases with no gene match: 1. The germline CDR1 and CDR2 sequences are SQVTM and ANQGSEA. This CDR3 is 12 amino acids long. The CDR3 loop is CSVAAGGETQYF. The DNA for the CDR3 is TGCAGCGTTGCAGCGGGGGGGGAGACCCAGTACTTC. Full variable domain (missing parts from reference TRBV29-1 and TRBJ2-5): SAVISQKPSRDICQRGTSLTIQCQVDSQVTMMFWYRQQPGQSLTLIATANQGSEATYESGFVIDKFPISRPNLTFSTLTVSNMSPEDSSIYLCSVAAGGETQYFGPGTRLLVL.

The chain's CDR3 is CASTYGGDDQPQHF. CDR3 coding DNA: TGCGCCAGCACCTACGGGGGGGATGATCAGCCCCAGCATTTT. The chain joins TRBV5-1 to TRBJ1-5, with D perhaps TRBD1 (5 bases). Trimming cost V 6 bases and J 5 bases, with 15 bases left between them. The CDR3 sequence is 14 residues long. The germline V gene has CDR1 SGHRS and CDR2 YFSETQ. Full variable domain (rest looked up from reference TRBV5-1 and TRBJ1-5): KAGVTQTPRYLIKTRGQQVTLSCSPISGHRSVSWYQQTPGQGLQFLFEYFSETQRNKGNFPGRFSGRQFSNSRSEMNVSTLELGDSALYLCASTYGGDDQPQHFGDGTRLSIL.

The rearrangement uses TRBV12-3 or TRBV12-4 and TRBJ2-3, with D maybe TRBD2 (5 bases). Trimming left V 6 bases short and J 4 bases short, with 14 bases between. This CDR3 is built from 14 residues. CDR3 nucleotides: TGTGCCAGCAGCCCGGGGTCTAGAGCAGATACGCAGTATTTT. It encodes CASSPGSRADTQYF.

This clonotype was found a few times. V and J are TRBV2 and TRBJ1-2; D is unclear. The germline V gene has CDR1 SNHLY and CDR2 FYNNEI. The CDR3 is 14 residues long. The V and J ends lost 5 bases and 8 bases respectively, with 18 bases between them. The CDR3 nucleotides read TGTGCCAGCAGTCCACGGAGGACCCCGGAGGGCTACACCTTC. Amino acid sequence: CASSPRRTPEGYTF.

This clonotype has more than one count but fewer than ten. V gene TRBV2 combines with J gene TRBJ2-1; D is perhaps TRBD2 (6 bases). The CDR3 length is 15 residues. Trimming cost V 3 bases and J 7 bases, with 16 bases left between them. Germline values: CDR1 SNHLY, CDR2 FYNNEI. The chain's CDR3 is CASSDMAGTPNEQFF. In DNA, the CDR3 is TGTGCCAGCAGTGACATGGCCGGGACTCCGAATGAGCAGTTCTTC. Complete variable domain (other parts from reference TRBV2 and TRBJ2-1): EPEVTQTPSHQVTQMGQEVILRCVPISNHLYFYWYRQILGQKVEFLVSFYNNEISEKSEIFDDQFSVERPDGSNFTLKIRSTKLEDSAMYFCASSDMAGTPNEQFFGPGTRLTVL.

The chain joins TRBV7-2 to TRBJ1-2; TRBD1 might be the D (6 bases). CDR1 and CDR2 from the germline V gene are SGHTA and FQGNSA. This CDR3 contains 14 residues. Trimming pared 4 bases from V and 8 bases from J, leaving 17 bases between. The CDR3: CASSSSGVLSGYTF. The DNA of the CDR3 is TGTGCCAGCAGCTCTTCAGGGGTTCTCAGCGGCTACACCTTC.

This clonotype showed up many times. The chain combines TRBV7-2 with TRBJ2-3, with TRBD1 identical over 7 bases. The length of the CDR3 is 14 residues. The germline V gene has CDR1 SGHTA and CDR2 FQGNSA. J was trimmed by 0 bases and V by 4 bases; bases with no gene match: 1. In nucleotides, the CDR3 is TGTGCCAGCAGCTCGGGACAGAGCACAGATACGCAGTATTTT. It translates to CASSSGQSTDTQYF.

This clonotype was seen many times. The gene calls are TRBV25-1 and TRBJ2-7, with 7 bases that match TRBD1. Germline loops: CDR1 MGHDK, CDR2 SYGVNS. With 4 bases clipped from V and 6 bases from J, the junction kept 6 bases outside the gene matches. The CDR3 is made up of 13 amino acids. CDR3 nucleotides: TGTGCCAGCAGTGGAAAACAGGGGCGCGAGCAGTACTTC. The encoded protein is CASSGKQGREQYF.

The chain links TRBV12-3 or TRBV12-4 to TRBJ2-1; TRBD1 or TRBD2 may be the D gene (6 bases each). The ends were cut back, 8 bases at V and 10 bases at J, with 15 bases in the middle. The CDR3 has 12 amino acids. The CDR3 is CASGLMGGEQFF. The CDR3 region has the DNA TGTGCCAGCGGTCTTATGGGGGGCGAGCAGTTCTTC.

The CDR3, as DNA: TGCAGTGCTAGAGATCCTAGCACCAATGAGCAGTTCTTC. Encoded protein: CSARDPSTNEQFF. The rearrangement links TRBV20-1 to TRBJ2-1, with D maybe TRBD2 (5 bases). Germline-derived CDR1 and CDR2 are DFQATT and SNEGSKA (reference sequence). The CDR3 runs 13 residues. The germline V and J ends were trimmed by 0 bases and 6 bases, with 9 bases remaining between them.

Details on this clonotype: Since a much larger clone is just one base distant, this may be a read error. The V and J genes are TRBV6-6 and TRBJ1-2; unclear D gene. This CDR3 contains 14 residues. Germline V gene lookup returns CDR1 MNHNY and CDR2 SVGAGI (reference sequence). The germline V and J ends were trimmed by 5 bases and 4 bases, with 14 bases remaining between them. The CDR3 protein is CASSTPQIAYGYTF. The CDR3 DNA reads TGTGCCAGCAGTACCCCTCAGATCGCCTATGGCTACACCTTC.

The chain carries TRBV28 and TRBJ1-4, with unresolved D. Germline loops: CDR1 MDHEN, CDR2 SYDVKM. V was pared by 10 bases and J by 2 bases, with 8 bases between. The CDR3 loop spans 12 amino acids. CDR3 nucleotides: TGTGCCACAGGCAGTACTAATGAAAAACTGTTTTTT. Amino acids: CATGSTNEKLFF. Full variable domain (missing parts from reference TRBV28 and TRBJ1-4): DVKVTQSSRYLVKRTGEKVFLECVQDMDHENMFWYRQDPGLGLRLIYFSYDVKMKEKGDIPEGYSVSREKKERFSLILESASTNQTSMYLCATGSTNEKLFFGSGTQLSVL.

In this sample, this clonotype turned up a few times. The V call is TRBV7-9, the J call TRBJ2-1, with D uncertain. This CDR3 spans 13 amino acids. Trimming left V 4 bases short and J 2 bases short, with 6 bases between. Per the germline V gene, CDR1 is SEHNR and CDR2 is FQNEAQ (reference sequence). DNA of the CDR3: TGTGCCAGCAGCTCCGACGCCTACAATGAGCAGTTCTTC. This translates into CASSSDAYNEQFF. The full variable domain, completed using reference TRBV7-9 and TRBJ2-1, is DTGVSQNPRHKITKRGQNVTFRCDPISEHNRLYWYRQTLGQGPEFLTYFQNEAQLEKSRLLSDRFSAERPKGSFSTLEIQRTEQGDSAMYLCASSSDAYNEQFFGPGTRLTVL.

The rearrangement uses TRBV6-1 and TRBJ1-4; no definite D call. The CDR3 spans 17 residues. Trimming took 5 bases from V and 7 from J, leaving 23 bases between them. CDR1 MNHNS and CDR2 SASEGT come from the germline V gene. Written as DNA, the CDR3 is TGTGCCAGCAGTCCCGAGGTGACGAGAAGGCGGGGTGAAAAACTGTTTTTT. This translates into CASSPEVTRRRGEKLFF.

Details on this clonotype: This sequence may be a read error, since a much larger clone differs from it by one base. This chain uses TRBV7-9 with TRBJ2-6, with D tentatively TRBD1 (5 bases). Germline assignment: CDR1 SEHNR and CDR2 FQNEAQ (reference sequence). The CDR3 is made up of 15 amino acids. This CDR3 reads CASSFKEFGANVRTF. The CDR3 region has the DNA TGTGCCAGCAGCTTTAAGGAGTTTGGGGCCAACGTCCGGACTTTC.